The entry below gives a single TCR beta chain sequence along with its context. These data belong to a study of preoperative IRX-2 immunotherapy in early breast cancer. Some clones are missing from TCRdb's copy, which holds only in-frame ones; the method was immunoSEQ multiplex PCR. The table lists about 24,000 clones, 70% to 90% of them singletons. Treatment meaning: preoperative locoregional IRX-2 cytokine immunotherapy. Patients received preoperative, locoregional IRX-2 cytokine immunotherapy in a phase Ib study. The receptor was derived from a human donor with breast cancer. The starting material was tumor tissue, obtained after IRX-2 immunotherapy.

CDR3 coding DNA: TGCAGCTCCGCGAGGGGCTCTGTAGATGAGCAGTTCTTC. Its protein product is CSSARGSVDEQFF. The chain uses TRBV29-1 and TRBJ2-1; D assignment may be TRBD1 or TRBD2 (5 bases each). V shed 8 bases and J shed 8 bases, with 19 bases lying between them. The CDR3 extends over 13 amino acids. Germline V gene sequence: CDR1 SQVTM, CDR2 ANQGSEA.